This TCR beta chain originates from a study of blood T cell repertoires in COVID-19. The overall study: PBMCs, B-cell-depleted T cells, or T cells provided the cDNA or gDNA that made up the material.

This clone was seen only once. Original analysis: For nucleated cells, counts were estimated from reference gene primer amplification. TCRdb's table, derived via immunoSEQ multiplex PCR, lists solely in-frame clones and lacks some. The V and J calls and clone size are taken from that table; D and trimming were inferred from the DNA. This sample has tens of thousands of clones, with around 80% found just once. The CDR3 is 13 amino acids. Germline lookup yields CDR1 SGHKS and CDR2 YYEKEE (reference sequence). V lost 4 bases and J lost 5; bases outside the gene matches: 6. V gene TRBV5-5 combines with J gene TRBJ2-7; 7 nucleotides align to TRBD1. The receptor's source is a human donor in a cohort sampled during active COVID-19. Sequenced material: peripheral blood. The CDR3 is CASSVTGLHEQYF. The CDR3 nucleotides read TGTGCCAGCAGCGTGACAGGGCTCCACGAGCAGTACTTC.